Below, 5 T cell receptor beta chains from the same sample are listed, as sequenced in a study of T-cell memory formation after mild COVID-19. TCRdb independently ran MiXCR on the 5' RACE reads; one entry per CDR3 protein. The table includes 150,000 to 200,000 distinct CDR3 sequences, approximately 10% detected once. The material sequenced was PBMCs or a T cell subset sorted from them (not recorded which). These TCRs come from a man aged 18 to 29 who had mild COVID-19 (a few samples of this study predate the infection). Cell type and time point are not known.

The chain couples TRBV20-1 to TRBJ1-3; D is undetermined. The CDR3 has 12 residues. With 5 bases removed from V and 3 bases from J, the gap between germline ends came to 8 bases. Germline V gives CDR1 DFQATT, CDR2 SNEGSKA (reference sequence). The CDR3 DNA reads as TGCAGTGCTCCCTCCCTTGGAAACACCATATATTTT. Amino acid sequence: CSAPSLGNTIYF.

There are many counts of this clonotype. The chain is built from TRBV11-2 and TRBJ2-3, with 10 nucleotides matching TRBD2. In germline, CDR1 is SGHAT, CDR2 FQNNGV. The J segment lost 1 base and the V segment lost 1 base, leaving 5 bases of the junction unmatched. This CDR3 has 17 amino acids. CDR3 coding DNA: TGTGCCAGCAGCTTAGTGGCCCTAGCGGGGGGCACAGATACGCAGTATTTT. It translates to CASSLVALAGGTDTQYF.

This clonotype was counted a few times. The rearrangement joins TRBV12-3 or TRBV12-4 to TRBJ1-1; D uncertain. Trimming left V 6 bases short and J 11 bases short, with 19 bases between. The CDR3 is 13 residues long. The CDR3 DNA reads as TGTGCCAGCAGCCTATTCCTCGCACCGAGGGCTTTCTTT. Amino acid sequence: CASSLFLAPRAFF.

The gene calls are TRBV20-1 and TRBJ2-7, with 9 bases lining up with TRBD1. Germline V lookup: CDR1 DFQATT, CDR2 SNEGSKA (reference sequence). CDR3 size: 13 residues. The V segment lost 4 bases and the J segment 2 bases; nucleotides outside the gene matches: 3. CDR3 region: CSAKDRGPYEQYF. The CDR3 DNA follows: TGCAGTGCTAAGGACAGGGGCCCCTACGAGCAGTACTTC.

The chain recombines TRBV12-3 or TRBV12-4 with TRBJ2-5, with TRBD2 identical over 7 bases. CDR3 length: 13 amino acids. V was pared by 5 bases and J by 6 bases, with 6 bases of the junction left unmatched. In nucleotides, the CDR3 is TGTGCCAGCAGTAAACTAGCGCTGAAGACCCAGTACTTC. The encoded protein is CASSKLALKTQYF.